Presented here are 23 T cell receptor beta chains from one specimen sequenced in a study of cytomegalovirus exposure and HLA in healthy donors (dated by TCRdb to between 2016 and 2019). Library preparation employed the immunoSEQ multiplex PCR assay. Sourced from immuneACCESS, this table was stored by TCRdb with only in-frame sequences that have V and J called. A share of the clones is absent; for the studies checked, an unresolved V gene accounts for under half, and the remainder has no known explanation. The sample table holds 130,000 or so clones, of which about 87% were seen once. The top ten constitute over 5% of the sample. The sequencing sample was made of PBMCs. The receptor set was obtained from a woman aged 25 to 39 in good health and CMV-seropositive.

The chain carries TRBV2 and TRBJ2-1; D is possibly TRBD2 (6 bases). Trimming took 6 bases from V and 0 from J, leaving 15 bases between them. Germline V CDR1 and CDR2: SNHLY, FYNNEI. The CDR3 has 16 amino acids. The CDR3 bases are TGTGCCAGCAGGGAGCTTAGCGGAAGCTCCTACAATGAGCAGTTCTTC. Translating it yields CASRELSGSSYNEQFF.

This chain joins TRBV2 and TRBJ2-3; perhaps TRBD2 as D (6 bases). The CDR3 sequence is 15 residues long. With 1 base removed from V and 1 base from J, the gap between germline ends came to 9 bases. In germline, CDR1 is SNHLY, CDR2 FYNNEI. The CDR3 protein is CASSEVTSGTDTQYF. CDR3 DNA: TGTGCCAGCAGTGAAGTGACTAGTGGCACAGATACGCAGTATTTT.

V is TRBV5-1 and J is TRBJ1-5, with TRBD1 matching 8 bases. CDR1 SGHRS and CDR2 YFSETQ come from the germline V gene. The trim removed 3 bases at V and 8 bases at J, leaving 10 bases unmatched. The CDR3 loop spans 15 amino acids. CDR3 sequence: CASSSEGTGGEPQHF. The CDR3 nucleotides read TGCGCCAGCAGCTCAGAGGGGACAGGCGGCGAGCCCCAGCATTTT.

The DNA of the CDR3 is TGCGCCAGCAGCTTGCGGATGCCGGGACAGAGAAACACCGGGGAGCTGTTTTTT. The encoded protein is CASSLRMPGQRNTGELFF. The rearrangement uses TRBV5-1 and TRBJ2-2; 7 bases are shared with TRBD1. Losses at the gene ends were 1 base for V and 2 bases for J; bases not matched to a gene: 11. Per germline, CDR1 SGHRS and CDR2 YFSETQ. There are 18 residues in the CDR3.

The CDR3 coding sequence is TGTGCCACATCCCCCAGATTGAACACTGAAGCTTTCTTT. It codes for CATSPRLNTEAFF. The chain recombines TRBV2 with TRBJ1-1; D not certain. Germline lookup yields CDR1 SNHLY and CDR2 FYNNEI. Deletions cut 10 bases from V and 0 bases from J, with 12 bases between. CDR3 size: 13 residues.

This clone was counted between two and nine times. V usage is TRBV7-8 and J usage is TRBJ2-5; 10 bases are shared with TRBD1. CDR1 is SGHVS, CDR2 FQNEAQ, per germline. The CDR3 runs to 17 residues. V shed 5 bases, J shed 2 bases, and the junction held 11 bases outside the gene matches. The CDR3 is CASSPRGQGNGQETQYF. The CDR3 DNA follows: TGTGCCAGCAGCCCGCGGGGACAGGGGAATGGACAAGAGACCCAGTACTTC.

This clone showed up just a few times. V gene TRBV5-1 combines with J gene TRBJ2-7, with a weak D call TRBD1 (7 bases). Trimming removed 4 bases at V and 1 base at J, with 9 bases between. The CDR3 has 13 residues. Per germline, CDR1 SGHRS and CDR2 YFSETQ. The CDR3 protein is CASSPGGSYEQYF. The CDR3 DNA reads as TGCGCCAGCAGCCCAGGGGGGTCCTACGAGCAGTACTTC.

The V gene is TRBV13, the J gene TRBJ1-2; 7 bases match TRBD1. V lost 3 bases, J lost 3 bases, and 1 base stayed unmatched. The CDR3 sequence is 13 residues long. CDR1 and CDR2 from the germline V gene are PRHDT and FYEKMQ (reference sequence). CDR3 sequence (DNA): TGTGCCAGCAGCTTTACAGGGGACTATGGCTACACCTTC. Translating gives CASSFTGDYGYTF. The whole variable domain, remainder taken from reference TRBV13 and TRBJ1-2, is AAGVIQSPRHLIKEKRETATLKCYPIPRHDTVYWYQQGPGQDPQFLISFYEKMQSDKGSIPDRFSAQQFSDYHSELNMSSLELGDSALYFCASSFTGDYGYTFGSGTRLTVV.

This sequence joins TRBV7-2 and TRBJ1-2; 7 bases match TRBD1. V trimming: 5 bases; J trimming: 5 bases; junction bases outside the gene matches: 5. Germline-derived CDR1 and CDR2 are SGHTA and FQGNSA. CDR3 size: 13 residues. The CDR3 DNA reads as TGTGCCAGCAGCGTCCGGACAGGTTATGGCTACACCTTC. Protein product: CASSVRTGYGYTF. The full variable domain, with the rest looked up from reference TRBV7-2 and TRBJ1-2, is GAGVSQSPSNKVTEKGKDVELRCDPISGHTALYWYRQSLGQGLEFLIYFQGNSAPDKSGLPSDRFSAERTGGSVSTLTIQRTQQEDSAVYLCASSVRTGYGYTFGSGTRLTVV.

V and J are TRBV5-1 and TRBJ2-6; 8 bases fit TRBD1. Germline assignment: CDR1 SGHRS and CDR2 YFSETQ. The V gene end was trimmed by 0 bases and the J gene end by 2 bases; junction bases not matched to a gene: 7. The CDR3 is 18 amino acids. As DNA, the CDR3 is TGCGCCAGCAGCTTGGATCAGGGGGCGCCTCCTGGGGCCAACGTCCTGACTTTC. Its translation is CASSLDQGAPPGANVLTF.

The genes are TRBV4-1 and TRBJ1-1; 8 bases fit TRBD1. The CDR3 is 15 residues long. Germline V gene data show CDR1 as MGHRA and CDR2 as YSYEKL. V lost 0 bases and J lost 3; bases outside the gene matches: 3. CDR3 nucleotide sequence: TGCGCCAGCAGCCAAGAAACAGGGGGGGACACTGAAGCTTTCTTT. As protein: CASSQETGGDTEAFF.

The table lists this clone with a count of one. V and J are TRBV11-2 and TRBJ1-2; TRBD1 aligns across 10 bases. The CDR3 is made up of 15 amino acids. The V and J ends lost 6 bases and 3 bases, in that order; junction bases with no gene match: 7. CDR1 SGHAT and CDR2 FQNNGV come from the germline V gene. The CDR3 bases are TGTGCCAGCAGGCCTACGACAGGGGGCGACTATGGCTACACCTTC. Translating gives CASRPTTGGDYGYTF. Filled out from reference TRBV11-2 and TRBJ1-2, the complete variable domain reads EAGVAQSPRYKIIEKRQSVAFWCNPISGHATLYWYQQILGQGPKLLIQFQNNGVVDDSQLPKDRFSAERLKGVDSTLKIQPAKLEDSAVYLCASRPTTGGDYGYTFGSGTRLTVV.

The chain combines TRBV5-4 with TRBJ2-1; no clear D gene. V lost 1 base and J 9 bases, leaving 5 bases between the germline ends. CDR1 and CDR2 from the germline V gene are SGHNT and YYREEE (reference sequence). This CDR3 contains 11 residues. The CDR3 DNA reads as TGTGCCAGCAGCTTGATCAGTGAGCAGTTCTTC. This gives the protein CASSLISEQFF.

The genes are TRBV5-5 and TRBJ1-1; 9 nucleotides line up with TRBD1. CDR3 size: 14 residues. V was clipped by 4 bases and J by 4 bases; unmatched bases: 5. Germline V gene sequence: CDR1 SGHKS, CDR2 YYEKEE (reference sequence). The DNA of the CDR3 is TGTGCCAGCAGCCCGGGACAGGGTACCACTGAAGCTTTCTTT. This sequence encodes CASSPGQGTTEAFF.

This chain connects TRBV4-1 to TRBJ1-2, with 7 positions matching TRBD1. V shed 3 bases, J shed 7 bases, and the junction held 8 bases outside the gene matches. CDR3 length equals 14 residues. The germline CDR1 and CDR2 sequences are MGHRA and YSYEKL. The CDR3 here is CASSQSGTALGYTF. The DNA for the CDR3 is TGCGCCAGCAGCCAGTCCGGGACAGCTCTTGGCTACACCTTC.

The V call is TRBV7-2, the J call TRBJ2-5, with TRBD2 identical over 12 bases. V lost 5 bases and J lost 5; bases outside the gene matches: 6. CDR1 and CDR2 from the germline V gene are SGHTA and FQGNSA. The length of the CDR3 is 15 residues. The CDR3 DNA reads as TGTGCCAGCAGCACCGCTAGCGGGGGGGCGGAGACCCAGTACTTC. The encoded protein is CASSTASGGAETQYF.

The CDR3 protein is CASSARGQGAPLANQETQYF. Written as DNA, the CDR3 is TGTGCCAGCAGCGCCCGAGGACAGGGGGCCCCACTAGCGAACCAAGAGACCCAGTACTTC. The V call is TRBV9, the J call TRBJ2-5; 11 nucleotides align to TRBD1. The J segment lost 0 bases and the V segment lost 3 bases, leaving 16 bases of the junction unmatched. There are 20 residues in the CDR3. CDR1 and CDR2 (germline): SGDLS, YYNGEE.

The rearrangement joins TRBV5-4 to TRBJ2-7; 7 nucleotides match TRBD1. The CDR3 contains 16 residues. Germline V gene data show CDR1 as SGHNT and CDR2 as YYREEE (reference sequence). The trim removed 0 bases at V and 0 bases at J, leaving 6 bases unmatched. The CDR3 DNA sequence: TGTGCCAGCAGCTTGGGGGGGACAGCCAACTCCTACGAGCAGTACTTC. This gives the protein CASSLGGTANSYEQYF.

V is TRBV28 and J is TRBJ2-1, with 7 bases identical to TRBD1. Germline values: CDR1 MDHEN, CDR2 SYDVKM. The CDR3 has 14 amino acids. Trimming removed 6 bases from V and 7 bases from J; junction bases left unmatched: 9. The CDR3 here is CASSKTGVWNEQFF. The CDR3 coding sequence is TGTGCCAGCAGCAAAACAGGGGTTTGGAATGAGCAGTTCTTC.

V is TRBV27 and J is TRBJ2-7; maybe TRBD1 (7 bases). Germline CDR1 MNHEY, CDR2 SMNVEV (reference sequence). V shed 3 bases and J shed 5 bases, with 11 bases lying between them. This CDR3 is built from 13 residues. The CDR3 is CASSLTGRNEQYF. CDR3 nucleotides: TGTGCCAGCAGTTTGACAGGGAGGAACGAGCAGTACTTC.

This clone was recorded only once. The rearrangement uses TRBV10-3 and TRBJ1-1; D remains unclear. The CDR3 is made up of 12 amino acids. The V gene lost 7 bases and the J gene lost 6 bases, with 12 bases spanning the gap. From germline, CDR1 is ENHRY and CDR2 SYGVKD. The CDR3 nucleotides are TGTGCCATCATGGGAGATCGTCCTGAAGCTTTCTTT. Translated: CAIMGDRPEAFF.

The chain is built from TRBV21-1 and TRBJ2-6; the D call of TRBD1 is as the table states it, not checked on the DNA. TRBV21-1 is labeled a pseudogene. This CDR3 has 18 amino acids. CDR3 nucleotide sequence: TGTGCCAGCGGGCCTCAGGGACAGGACCGTACTGGGGCCAACGTCCTGACTTTC. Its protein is CASGPQGQDRTGANVLTF.

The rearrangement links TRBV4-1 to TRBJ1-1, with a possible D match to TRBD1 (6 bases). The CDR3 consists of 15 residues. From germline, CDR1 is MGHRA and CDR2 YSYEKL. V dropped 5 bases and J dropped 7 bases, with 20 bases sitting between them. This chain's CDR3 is CASSKLQGGFGEAFF. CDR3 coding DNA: TGCGCCAGCAGCAAATTACAGGGTGGATTTGGTGAAGCTTTCTTT.